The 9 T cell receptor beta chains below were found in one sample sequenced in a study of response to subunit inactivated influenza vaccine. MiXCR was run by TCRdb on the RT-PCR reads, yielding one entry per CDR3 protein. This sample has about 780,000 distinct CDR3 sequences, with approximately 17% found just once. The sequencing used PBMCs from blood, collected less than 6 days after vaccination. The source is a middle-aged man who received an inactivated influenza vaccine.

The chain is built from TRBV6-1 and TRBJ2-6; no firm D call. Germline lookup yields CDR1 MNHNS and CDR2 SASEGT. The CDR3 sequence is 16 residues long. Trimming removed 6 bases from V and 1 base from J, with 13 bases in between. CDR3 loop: CASSRTGLSGANVLTF. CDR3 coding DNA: TGTGCCAGCAGCCGCACCGGGTTGTCTGGGGCCAACGTCCTGACTTTC.

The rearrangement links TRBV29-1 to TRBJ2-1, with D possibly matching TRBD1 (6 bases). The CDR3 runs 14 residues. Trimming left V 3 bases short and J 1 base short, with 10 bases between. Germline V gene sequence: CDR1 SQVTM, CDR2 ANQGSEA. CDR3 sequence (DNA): TGCAGCGTTGATGGGGGCACGTCCTACAATGAGCAGTTCTTC. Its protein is CSVDGGTSYNEQFF.

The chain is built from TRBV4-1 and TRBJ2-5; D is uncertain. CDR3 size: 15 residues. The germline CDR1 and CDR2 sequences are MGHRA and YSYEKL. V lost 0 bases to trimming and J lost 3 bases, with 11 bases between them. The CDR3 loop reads CASSQERAEKETQYF. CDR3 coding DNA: TGCGCCAGCAGCCAAGAAAGGGCAGAAAAAGAGACCCAGTACTTC.

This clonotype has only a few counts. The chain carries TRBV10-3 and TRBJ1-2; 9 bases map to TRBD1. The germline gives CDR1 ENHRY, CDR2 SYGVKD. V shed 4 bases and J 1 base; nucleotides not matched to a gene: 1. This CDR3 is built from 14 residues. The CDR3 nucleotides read TGTGCCATCAGTGGGGACAGGGTTAACTATGGCTACACCTTC. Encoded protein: CAISGDRVNYGYTF.

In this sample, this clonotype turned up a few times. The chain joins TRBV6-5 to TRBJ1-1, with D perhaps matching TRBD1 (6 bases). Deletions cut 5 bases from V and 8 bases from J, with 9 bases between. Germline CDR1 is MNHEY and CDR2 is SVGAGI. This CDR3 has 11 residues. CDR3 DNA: TGTGCCAGCAGTGTAGGACAGGAAGCTTTCTTT. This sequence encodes CASSVGQEAFF.

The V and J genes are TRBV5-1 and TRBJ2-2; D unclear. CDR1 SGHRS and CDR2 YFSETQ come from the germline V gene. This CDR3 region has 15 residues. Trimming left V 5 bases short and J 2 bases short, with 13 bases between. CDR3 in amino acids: CASSWASSNTGELFF. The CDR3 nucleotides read TGCGCCAGCAGTTGGGCGAGCTCAAACACCGGGGAGCTGTTTTTT. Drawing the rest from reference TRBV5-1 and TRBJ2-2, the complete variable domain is KAGVTQTPRYLIKTRGQQVTLSCSPISGHRSVSWYQQTPGQGLQFLFEYFSETQRNKGNFPGRFSGRQFSNSRSEMNVSTLELGDSALYLCASSWASSNTGELFFGEGSRLTVL.

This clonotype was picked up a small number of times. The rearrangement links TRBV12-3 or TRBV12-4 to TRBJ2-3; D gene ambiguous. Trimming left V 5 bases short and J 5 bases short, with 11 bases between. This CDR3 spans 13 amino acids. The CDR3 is CASSRRSLDTQYF. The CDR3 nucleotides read TGTGCCAGCAGTCGTCGGAGCCTAGATACGCAGTATTTT.

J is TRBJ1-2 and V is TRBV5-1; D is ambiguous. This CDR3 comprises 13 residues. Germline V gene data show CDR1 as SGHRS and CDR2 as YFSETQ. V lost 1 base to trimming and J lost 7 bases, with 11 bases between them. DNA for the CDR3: TGCGCCAGCAGCTTGTCCGACTCGGGTGGCTACACCTTC. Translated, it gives CASSLSDSGGYTF.

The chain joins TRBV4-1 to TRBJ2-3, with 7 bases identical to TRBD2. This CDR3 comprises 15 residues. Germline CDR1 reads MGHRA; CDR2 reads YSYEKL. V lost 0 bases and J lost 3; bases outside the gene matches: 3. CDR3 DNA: TGCGCCAGCAGCCAAGAAGAGCGGGGAACAGATACGCAGTATTTT. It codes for CASSQEERGTDTQYF.